These T cell receptor beta chains were read from a single sample in a study of early T cells in non-severe SARS-CoV-2 infection. TCRdb passed the 5' RACE reads through MiXCR, listing each CDR3 protein once. The sample lists around 20,000 distinct CDR3 sequences, 4.5% to 5% occurring once. The sample consisted of whole blood. The receptors here all came from an adult who was a healthcare worker with PCR-confirmed SARS-CoV-2 infection or an uninfected control (not recorded which). The CDR3 runs from the conserved cysteine through the conserved F or W. D genes are given only for firm matches. Clone size is given as once, few or many counts, or a class when the clone is expanded.

>many|.|TRBJ2-7|TRBV28|13
TGTGCCACCGCGAGGTCAGGTGGCTACGAGCAGTACTTC
CATARSGGYEQYF
>medium-sized|.|TRBJ1-5|TRBV21-1|18
TGTGCCAGCAGCAAAAGCATTGACAGGGGATATAGCAATCAGCCCCAGCATTTT
CASSKSIDRGYSNQPQHF
>many|.|TRBJ2-1|TRBV6-5|13
TGTGCCAGCAGTTATTCTCAAAACAATGAGCAGTTCTTC
CASSYSQNNEQFF
>medium-sized|.|TRBJ2-2|TRBV27|15
TGTGCCAGCAGTTTTAGTAAAGCGAACACCGGGGAGCTGTTTTTT
CASSFSKANTGELFF
>many|.|TRBJ2-2|TRBV5-8|16
TGTGCCAGCAGCTCCCCTGGGCGGGGGCACACCGGGGAGCTGTTTTTT
CASSSPGRGHTGELFF
>many|.|TRBJ2-5|TRBV7-6|13
TGTGCCAGCAGCCGCCGCGTTCAAGAGACCCAGTACTTC
CASSRRVQETQYF
>many|TRBD1|TRBJ1-2|TRBV4-1|15
TGCGCCAGCAGCCAAGACTCCGACAGGGGAGATGGCTACACCTTC
CASSQDSDRGDGYTF
>many|.|TRBJ1-5|TRBV12-3/TRBV12-4|14
TGTGCCAGCAGTTTACGGCAAAACAATCAGCCCCAGCATTTT
CASSLRQNNQPQHF
>many|.|TRBJ2-3|TRBV5-1|14
TGCGCCAGCAGCTTGGGGGCGAGCACAGATACGCAGTATTTT
CASSLGASTDTQYF
>many|.|TRBJ2-5|TRBV29-1|12
TGCAGCGGGAAAGACTGGAAAGAGACCCAGTACTTC
CSGKDWKETQYF
>medium-sized|.|TRBJ2-2|TRBV20-1|15
TGCAGTGCTAGAGATCATTCAGGGTACAGCGGGGAGCTGTTTTTT
CSARDHSGYSGELFF